The clone carrying this TCR beta chain was seen once. What it binds is not known. The source of the sample is a study of cytomegalovirus exposure and HLA in healthy donors. Primers for the PCR totalled 60 Vbeta and 13 Jbeta. The method was immunoSEQ multiplex PCR; TCRdb's version includes in-frame clones alone and lacks a portion of them. The sample gives about 210,000 clones, about 79% of which show up once; over 1.5% is in the top ten. There were likely unrecorded immune exposures, though donors were nominally healthy when sampled. This CDR3 comprises 13 residues. The germline CDR1 and CDR2 sequences are KGHSH and LQKENI. Trimming removed 4 bases at V and 4 bases at J, with 10 bases between. The study, taken as a whole, reports: Within a later analysis, the majority of CMV-associated TCR beta chains appeared HLA-restricted. Presence/absence analyses assumed roughly uniform sequencing depth across donors, which may not hold. The authors enumerated 150 to 200 TCR beta chains as linked to cytomegalovirus.

Sequencing was done on a sample of PBMCs. The clonotype originates from a male donor in good health and CMV-seronegative. The chain is built from TRBV18 and TRBJ1-2; a possible D gene is TRBD1 (5 bases). CDR3 region: CASSRGQSYGYTF. CDR3 coding DNA: TGTGCCAGCTCACGCGGACAAAGCTATGGCTACACCTTC.